The present T cell receptor beta chain was sequenced within a study of response to subunit inactivated influenza vaccine. Each CDR3 protein is one row after TCRdb ran MiXCR on the RT-PCR reads. The repertoire holds under 800,000 distinct CDR3 sequences, with approximately 15% as singletons. Whole-study findings and limits: Few new T cells, the authors suggested, are recruited by each seasonal influenza vaccination.

Germline V gene sequence: CDR1 SGHVS, CDR2 FQNEAQ. The CDR3 has 16 amino acids. V was cut by 3 bases and J by 2 bases, with 16 bases left in between. This clonotype was detected a few times. The antigen is undetermined. The sequence derives from a man in his fifties or sixties who received an inactivated influenza vaccine. The sample in question was PBMCs from blood, obtained approximately 15 days before vaccination. The chain carries TRBV7-8 and TRBJ1-2; D gene unclear. The CDR3 DNA is TGTGCCAGCAGCTTTAGTTCGGGAGCCCACAACTATGGCTACACCTTC. This sequence encodes CASSFSSGAHNYGYTF. Using reference TRBV7-8 and TRBJ1-2 for the parts outside the CDR3, the full variable domain is GAGVSQSPRYKVAKRGQDVALRCDPISGHVSLFWYQQALGQGPEFLTYFQNEAQLDKSGLPSDRFFAERPEGSVSTLKIQRTQQEDSAVYLCASSFSSGAHNYGYTFGSGTRLTVV.